A selection of T cell receptor beta chains follows, all from one sample in a study of beta chain features in type 1 diabetes. The repertoire was sequenced with immunoSEQ multiplex PCR; TCRdb's copy has only in-frame clones and lacks some. The table includes about 450,000 clones, 9.5% to 12% detected once. The sample comprised naive CD4+ T cells from blood. The receptors originated from a young woman in good health. Both conserved end residues are part of each CDR3. A D gene is named only where the DNA matches it firmly. Only part of the rows carry a size: once, few, many, or a class if the clone is expanded.

few,TRBV6-1,TRBJ2-7,TRBD2,TGTGCCAGCAAGGAGGGTAGCGGGACCGAGCAGTACTTC,CASKEGSGTEQYF
.,TRBV7-2,TRBJ1-3,.,TGTGCCAGCAGCCCCGTGAGCAGCTCTGGAAACACCATATATTTT,CASSPVSSSGNTIYF
.,TRBV7-2,TRBJ2-4,TRBD1,TGTGCCAGCAGCCGCCTAGCTCCCAGGGGGATTCAGTACTTC,CASSRLAPRGIQYF
.,TRBV6-1,TRBJ1-2,.,TGTGCCAGCAGCCATTTAAAGGGAGGAGATGGCTACACCTTC,CASSHLKGGDGYTF
.,TRBV28,TRBJ2-4,.,TGTGCCAGCAGTCTAGGCCAGGGGGGGCAGCGCATTCAGTACTTC,CASSLGQGGQRIQYF
.,TRBV6-6,TRBJ2-7,TRBD2,TGTGCCAGCAGCCCTCAGAATAGCGGGAGAGGCGAGCAGTACTTC,CASSPQNSGRGEQYF
few,TRBV7-9,TRBJ2-7,.,TGTGCCAGCAGCTTAGGCAGGAACTACGAGCAGTACTTC,CASSLGRNYEQYF
.,TRBV7-2,TRBJ2-7,TRBD2,TGTGCCAGCAGGGGGCGGACTAGCGGGAACTACGAGCAGTACTTC,CASRGRTSGNYEQYF
few,TRBV27,TRBJ2-3,.,TGTGCCAGCAGTAGCCCCAAGAGTGCAGATACGCAGTATTTT,CASSSPKSADTQYF
few,TRBV5-1,TRBJ2-4,TRBD1,TGCGCCAGCAGCTTTTTGGACAGGCAAATAAACATTCAGTACTTC,CASSFLDRQINIQYF
.,TRBV19,TRBJ2-6,.,TGTGCCAGTACCTCCGGGTACGGGGCCAACGTCCTGACTTTC,CASTSGYGANVLTF
few,TRBV2,TRBJ2-1,TRBD2,TGTGCCACCAGACTAGCTGGTGAGCAGTTCTTC,CATRLAGEQFF
few,TRBV4-3,TRBJ1-1,.,TGCGCCAGCAGCCAGGACAGAAACACTGAAGCTTTCTTT,CASSQDRNTEAFF
.,TRBV7-2,TRBJ2-7,TRBD2,TGTGCCAGCAGCCCCCCTAGCGGGAGGATCTCCTACGAGCAGTACTTC,CASSPPSGRISYEQYF
few,TRBV29-1,TRBJ2-4,.,TGCAGCGTTCGGGCTGGAAGGGACATTCAGTACTTC,CSVRAGRDIQYF
few,TRBV10-3,TRBJ2-3,.,TGTGCCATCAGTGAGCTTAGCGGTAGCACAGATACGCAGTATTTT,CAISELSGSTDTQYF
.,TRBV5-4,TRBJ1-1,.,TGTGCCAGCGGCTCAGGGAGCAAGAACACTGAAGCTTTCTTT,CASGSGSKNTEAFF
.,TRBV11-3,TRBJ2-1,TRBD2,TGTGCCAGCAGCAGCCGGAAGCGGGAGGGCCCTCAGGTCTACAATGAGCAGTTCTTC,CASSSRKREGPQVYNEQFF
few,TRBV5-1,TRBJ1-5,.,TGCGCCAGCAGGTCTAGCCGGCCCCAGCATTTT,CASRSSRPQHF
.,TRBV30,TRBJ2-7,.,TGTGCCTGGGCAACAGGGTACGAGCAGTACTTC,CAWATGYEQYF
.,TRBV2,TRBJ1-2,.,TGTGCCAGCAGTGAGGACTATGGCTACACCTTC,CASSEDYGYTF
.,TRBV30,TRBJ2-7,.,TGTGCCTGGAGTTTGGGCCTAGACTACGAGCAGTACTTC,CAWSLGLDYEQYF
.,TRBV29-1,TRBJ2-3,.,TGCAGCGTTGGATTAAGGGTGGCAGATACGCAGTATTTT,CSVGLRVADTQYF
few,TRBV6-5,TRBJ2-1,TRBD2,TGTGCCAGCAGGAACGGACTAGCGGCCAACAATGAGCAGTTCTTC,CASRNGLAANNEQFF